The 5 T cell receptor beta chains reported below all come from one sample, sequenced in a study of blood T cell repertoires in COVID-19. This table comes from immunoSEQ multiplex PCR, and its TCRdb copy is limited to in-frame clones, with some not included. The sample shows approximately 50,000 clones, about 90% of them seen only once. The sample was peripheral blood. The source is a man between 45 and 60 years old with active COVID-19.

The gene calls are TRBV5-5 and TRBJ1-5; 8 bases align to TRBD1. Germline CDR1 is SGHKS and CDR2 is YYEKEE (reference sequence). This CDR3 spans 16 amino acids. Unmatched junction bases numbered 13, after V lost 5 bases and J lost 6 bases. The CDR3 protein is CASRVPGQVIVQPQHF. CDR3 in DNA: TGTGCCAGCAGAGTACCGGGACAGGTAATAGTTCAGCCCCAGCATTTT.

This clone appeared a few times. This rearrangement joins TRBV30 to TRBJ2-7; D gene unclear. Germline loops: CDR1 GTSNPN, CDR2 SVGIG (reference sequence). With 2 bases removed from V and 5 bases from J, the gap between germline ends came to 10 bases. The CDR3 length is 12 residues. The CDR3 reads CAWSSLRNEQYF. The CDR3 DNA follows: TGTGCCTGGAGTTCATTGCGAAACGAGCAGTACTTC.

This chain joins TRBV2 and TRBJ2-5; 11 nucleotides align to TRBD1. The ends lost 4 bases at V and 5 bases at J; junction bases unmatched: 6. The CDR3 spans 15 residues. The germline CDR1 and CDR2 sequences are SNHLY and FYNNEI. CDR3: CASSGGQGAWETQYF. The CDR3, as DNA: TGTGCCAGCAGTGGTGGACAGGGGGCTTGGGAGACCCAGTACTTC.

This clone was picked up one time. V and J are TRBV6-5 and TRBJ2-1; 9 bases are a match to TRBD1. V dropped 2 bases and J dropped 4; count of bases not matched to a gene: 3. CDR1 is MNHEY, CDR2 SVGAGI, per germline. The CDR3 contains 15 residues. This CDR3 reads CASSYGTGIYNEQFF. The CDR3, as DNA: TGTGCCAGCAGTTACGGGACAGGGATTTACAATGAGCAGTTCTTC.

The table lists this clone with a count of one. This sequence joins TRBV29-1 and TRBJ1-2, with D possibly being TRBD1 (6 bases). This CDR3 comprises 12 residues. The V end was cut by 7 bases, the J end by 8 bases, with 17 bases between. Per germline, CDR1 SQVTM and CDR2 ANQGSEA. The CDR3 region has the DNA TGCAGCGCCGGTGACAGGATCGGCGGCTACACCTTC. It yields the protein CSAGDRIGGYTF. Full variable domain (remainder filled in from reference TRBV29-1 and TRBJ1-2): SAVISQKPSRDICQRGTSLTIQCQVDSQVTMMFWYRQQPGQSLTLIATANQGSEATYESGFVIDKFPISRPNLTFSTLTVSNMSPEDSSIYLCSAGDRIGGYTFGSGTRLTVV.